This T cell receptor beta chain was documented in a study of blood T cell repertoires in COVID-19. Study summary: Researchers got acute and convalescent COVID-19 samples from the United States, Italy and Spain.

While infection was still active, Seattle patients were enrolled and then followed longitudinally. In the original workflow: Researchers report that nucleated cell counts were estimated from reference gene primer amplification. This table comes from immunoSEQ multiplex PCR, and its TCRdb copy is limited to in-frame clones, with some not included. V and J calls and clone size come straight from that table; D and trimming were deduced from the DNA. The table lists 150,000 to 200,000 clones, roughly 79% of them singletons. This receptor was identified in a woman older than 75 with COVID-19, enrolled during active disease. The specimen sequenced was peripheral blood.

CDR3 sequence (DNA): TGTGCCAGCAGTGATCTAGTGGCGGGAAACACCATATATTTT. Protein: CASSDLVAGNTIYF. The rearrangement joins TRBV2 to TRBJ1-3, with unresolved D. Germline V gene sequence: CDR1 SNHLY, CDR2 FYNNEI. This CDR3 comprises 14 residues. V was trimmed by 3 bases and J by 4 bases, leaving 10 bases between them.